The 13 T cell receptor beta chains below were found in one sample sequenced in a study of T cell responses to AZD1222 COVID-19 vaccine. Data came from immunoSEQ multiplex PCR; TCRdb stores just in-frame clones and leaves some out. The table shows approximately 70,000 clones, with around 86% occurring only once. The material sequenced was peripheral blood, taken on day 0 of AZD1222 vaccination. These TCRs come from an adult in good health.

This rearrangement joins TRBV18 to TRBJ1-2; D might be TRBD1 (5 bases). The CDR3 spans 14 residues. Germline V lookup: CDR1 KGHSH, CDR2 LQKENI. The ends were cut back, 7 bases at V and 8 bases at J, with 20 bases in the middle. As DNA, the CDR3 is TGTGCCAGCTTATCGGCAGGGCAGGAGGAAGGCTACACCTTC. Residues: CASLSAGQEEGYTF.

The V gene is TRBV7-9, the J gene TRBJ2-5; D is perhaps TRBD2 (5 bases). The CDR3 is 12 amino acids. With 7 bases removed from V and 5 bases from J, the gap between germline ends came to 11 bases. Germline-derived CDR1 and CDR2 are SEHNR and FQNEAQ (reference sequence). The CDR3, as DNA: TGTGCCAGCACCCGGGATGAGGAGACCCAGTACTTC. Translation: CASTRDEETQYF. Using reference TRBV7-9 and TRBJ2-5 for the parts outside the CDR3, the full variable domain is DTGVSQNPRHKITKRGQNVTFRCDPISEHNRLYWYRQTLGQGPEFLTYFQNEAQLEKSRLLSDRFSAERPKGSFSTLEIQRTEQGDSAMYLCASTRDEETQYFGPGTRLLVL.

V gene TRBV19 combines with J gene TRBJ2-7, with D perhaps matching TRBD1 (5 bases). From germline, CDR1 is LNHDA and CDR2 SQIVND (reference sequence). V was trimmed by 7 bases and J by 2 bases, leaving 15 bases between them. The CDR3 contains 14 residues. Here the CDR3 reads CASIQDNPPYEQYF. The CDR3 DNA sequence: TGTGCCAGTATTCAGGACAATCCCCCCTACGAGCAGTACTTC. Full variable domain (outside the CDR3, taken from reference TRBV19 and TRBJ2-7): DGGITQSPKYLFRKEGQNVTLSCEQNLNHDAMYWYRQDPGQGLRLIYYSQIVNDFQKGDIAEGYSVSREKKESFPLTVTSAQKNPTAFYLCASIQDNPPYEQYFGPGTRLTVT.

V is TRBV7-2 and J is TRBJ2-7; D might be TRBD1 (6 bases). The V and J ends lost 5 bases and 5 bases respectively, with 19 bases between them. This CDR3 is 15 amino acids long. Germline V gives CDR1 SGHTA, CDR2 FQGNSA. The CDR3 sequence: CASSPVRAGVDEQYF. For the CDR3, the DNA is TGTGCCAGCAGCCCCGTGCGGGCAGGGGTAGACGAGCAGTACTTC.

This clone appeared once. CDR3 sequence: CASSLGPSDSYNEQFF. The CDR3 region has the DNA TGCGCCAGCAGCTTGGGGCCCTCAGACAGCTACAATGAGCAGTTCTTC. The chain carries TRBV5-1 and TRBJ2-1; the D gene is possibly TRBD1 (5 bases). The germline CDR1 and CDR2 sequences are SGHRS and YFSETQ. This CDR3 spans 16 amino acids. V lost 0 bases, J lost 3 bases, and 13 bases lay in between.

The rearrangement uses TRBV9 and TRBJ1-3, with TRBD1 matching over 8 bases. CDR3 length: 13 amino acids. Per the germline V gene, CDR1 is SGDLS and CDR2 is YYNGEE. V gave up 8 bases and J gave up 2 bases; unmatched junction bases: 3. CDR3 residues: CASRTGTGNTIYF. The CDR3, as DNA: TGTGCCAGTCGGACAGGGACTGGAAACACCATATATTTT.

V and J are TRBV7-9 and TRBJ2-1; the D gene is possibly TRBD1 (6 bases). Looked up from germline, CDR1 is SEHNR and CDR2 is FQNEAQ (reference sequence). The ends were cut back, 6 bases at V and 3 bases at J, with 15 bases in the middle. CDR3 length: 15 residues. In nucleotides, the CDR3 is TGTGCCAGCAGTTTTCCTCAGGGGAACTACAATGAGCAGTTCTTC. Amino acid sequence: CASSFPQGNYNEQFF.

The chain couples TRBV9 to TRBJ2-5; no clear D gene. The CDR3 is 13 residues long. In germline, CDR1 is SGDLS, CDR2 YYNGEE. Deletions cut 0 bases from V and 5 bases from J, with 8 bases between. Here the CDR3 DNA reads TGTGCCAGCAGCGTAGCCGATGGGGAGACCCAGTACTTC. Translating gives CASSVADGETQYF. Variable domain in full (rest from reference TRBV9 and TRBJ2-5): DSGVTQTPKHLITATGQRVTLRCSPRSGDLSVYWYQQSLDQGLQFLIQYYNGEERAKGNILERFSAQQFPDLHSELNLSSLELGDSALYFCASSVADGETQYFGPGTRLLVL.

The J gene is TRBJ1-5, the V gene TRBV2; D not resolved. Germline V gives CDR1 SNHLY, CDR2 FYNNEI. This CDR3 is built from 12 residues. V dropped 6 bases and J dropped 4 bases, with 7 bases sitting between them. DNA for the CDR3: TGTGCCAGCAGAATAAGGAATCAGCCCCAGCATTTT. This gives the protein CASRIRNQPQHF.

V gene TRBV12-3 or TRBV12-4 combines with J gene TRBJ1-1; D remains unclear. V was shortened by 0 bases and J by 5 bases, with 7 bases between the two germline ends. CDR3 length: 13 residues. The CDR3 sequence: CASSLAERTEAFF. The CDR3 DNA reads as TGTGCCAGCAGTTTAGCCGAAAGGACTGAAGCTTTCTTT.

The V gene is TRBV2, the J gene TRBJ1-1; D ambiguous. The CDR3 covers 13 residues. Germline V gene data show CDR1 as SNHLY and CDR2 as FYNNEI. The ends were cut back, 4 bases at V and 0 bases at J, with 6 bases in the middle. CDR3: CASSVRMNTEAFF. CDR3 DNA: TGTGCCAGCAGTGTCAGAATGAACACTGAAGCTTTCTTT.

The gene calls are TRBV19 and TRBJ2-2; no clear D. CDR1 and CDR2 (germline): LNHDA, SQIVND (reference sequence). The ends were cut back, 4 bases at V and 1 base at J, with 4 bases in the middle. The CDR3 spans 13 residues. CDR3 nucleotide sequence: TGTGCCAGTAGTAGGAGGAACACCGGGGAGCTGTTTTTT. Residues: CASSRRNTGELFF.

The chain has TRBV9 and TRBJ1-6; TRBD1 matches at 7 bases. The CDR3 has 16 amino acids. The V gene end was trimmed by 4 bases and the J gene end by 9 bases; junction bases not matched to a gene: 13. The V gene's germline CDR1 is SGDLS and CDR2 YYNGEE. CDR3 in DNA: TGTGCCAGCAGCCCCCGAGCGGCAGGGGGAACTTCACCCCTCCACTTT. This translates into CASSPRAAGGTSPLHF. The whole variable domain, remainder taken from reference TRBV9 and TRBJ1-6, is DSGVTQTPKHLITATGQRVTLRCSPRSGDLSVYWYQQSLDQGLQFLIQYYNGEERAKGNILERFSAQQFPDLHSELNLSSLELGDSALYFCASSPRAAGGTSPLHFGNGTRLTVT.